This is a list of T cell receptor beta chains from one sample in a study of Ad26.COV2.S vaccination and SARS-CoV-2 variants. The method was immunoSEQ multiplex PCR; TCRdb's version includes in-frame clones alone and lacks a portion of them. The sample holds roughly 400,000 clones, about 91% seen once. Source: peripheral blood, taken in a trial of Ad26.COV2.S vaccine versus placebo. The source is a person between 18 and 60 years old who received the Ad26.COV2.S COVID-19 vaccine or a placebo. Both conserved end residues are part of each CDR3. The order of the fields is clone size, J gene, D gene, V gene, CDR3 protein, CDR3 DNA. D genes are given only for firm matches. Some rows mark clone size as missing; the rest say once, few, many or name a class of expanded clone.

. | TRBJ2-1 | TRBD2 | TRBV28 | CASSLGSGRASEQFF | TGTGCCAGCAGTTTAGGTAGCGGGAGGGCGAGTGAGCAGTTCTTC
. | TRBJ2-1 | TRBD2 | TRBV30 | CAWSSLGLAGEGEQFF | TGTGCCTGGAGTTCCCTGGGACTAGCGGGAGAGGGTGAGCAGTTCTTC
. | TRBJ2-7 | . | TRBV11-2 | CASSQLGYEQYF | TGTGCCAGCAGCCAGTTGGGCTACGAGCAGTACTTC
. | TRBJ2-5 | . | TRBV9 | CASSVGTDHTAQETQYF | TGTGCCAGCAGCGTCGGGACGGACCACACGGCCCAAGAGACCCAGTACTTC
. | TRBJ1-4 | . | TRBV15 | CATSAGTPGAGEKLFF | TGTGCCACTAGTGCCGGGACTCCAGGGGCAGGGGAAAAACTGTTTTTT
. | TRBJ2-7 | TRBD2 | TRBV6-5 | CASSYSPQRGYEQYF | TGTGCCAGCAGTTACTCTCCCCAGCGGGGGTACGAGCAGTACTTC
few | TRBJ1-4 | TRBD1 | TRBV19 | CASSPGQGRRGEKLFF | TGTGCCAGTAGTCCGGGACAGGGGCGTAGGGGTGAAAAACTGTTTTTT
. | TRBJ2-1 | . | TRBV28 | CASSFVQSEGEQFF | TGTGCCAGCAGTTTTGTTCAATCGGAGGGTGAGCAGTTCTTC
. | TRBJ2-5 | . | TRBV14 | CASSQGVGANLETQYF | TGTGCCAGCAGCCAAGGCGTGGGAGCGAATTTGGAGACCCAGTACTTC
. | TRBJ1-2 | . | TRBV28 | CASSRGYGYTF | TGTGCCAGCAGTCGAGGATATGGCTACACCTTC
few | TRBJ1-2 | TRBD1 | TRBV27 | CASSPSTGGYGYTF | TGTGCCAGCAGCCCATCGACAGGGGGCTATGGCTACACCTTC
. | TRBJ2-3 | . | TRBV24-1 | CATNQGGVGTDTQYF | TGTGCCACCAACCAAGGGGGGGTAGGCACAGATACGCAGTATTTT
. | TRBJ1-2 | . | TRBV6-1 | CASSEKGSSYGYTF | TGTGCCAGCAGTGAAAAGGGCAGCTCTTATGGCTACACCTTC
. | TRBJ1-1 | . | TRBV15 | CATSRDITPGRDTEAFF | TGTGCCACCAGCAGAGATATCACCCCCGGTCGGGACACTGAAGCTTTCTTT
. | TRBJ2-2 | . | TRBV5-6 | CASSLGIVANTGELFF | TGTGCCAGCAGCTTGGGTATAGTCGCGAACACCGGGGAGCTGTTTTTT
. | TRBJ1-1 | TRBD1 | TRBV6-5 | CASSPTGGNTEAFF | TGTGCCAGCAGTCCGACAGGGGGGAACACTGAAGCTTTCTTT
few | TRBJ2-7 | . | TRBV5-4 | CASSTYDEQYF | TGTGCCAGCAGCACCTATGACGAGCAGTACTTC
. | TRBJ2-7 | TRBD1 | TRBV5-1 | CASSFGQAYEQYF | TGCGCCAGCAGCTTCGGACAGGCCTACGAGCAGTACTTC
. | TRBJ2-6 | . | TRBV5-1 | CASSLAFSSGANVLTF | TGCGCCAGCAGCTTGGCCTTTAGCTCTGGGGCCAACGTCCTGACTTTC
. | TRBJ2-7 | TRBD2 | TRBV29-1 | CSVAFAGGPNEQYF | TGCAGCGTTGCGTTCGCGGGAGGGCCGAACGAGCAGTACTTC
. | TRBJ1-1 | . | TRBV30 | CAWRPRAREAFF | TGTGCCTGGAGACCTAGGGCCCGTGAAGCTTTCTTT
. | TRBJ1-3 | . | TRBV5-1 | CASSLMGSGNTIYF | TGCGCCAGCAGCTTGATGGGTTCTGGAAACACCATATATTTT
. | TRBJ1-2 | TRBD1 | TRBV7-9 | CASSPQGANYGYTF | TGTGCCAGCAGCCCTCAGGGGGCTAACTATGGCTACACCTTC
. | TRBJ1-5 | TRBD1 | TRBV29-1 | CSVRTGTGDQPQHF | TGCAGCGTTAGGACAGGGACAGGGGATCAGCCCCAGCATTTT
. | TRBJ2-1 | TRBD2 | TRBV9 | CASSVGVAGGKEQFF | TGTGCCAGCAGCGTAGGAGTAGCGGGGGGGAAGGAGCAGTTCTTC
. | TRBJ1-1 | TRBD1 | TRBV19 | CASSPRAGGTEAFF | TGTGCCAGTAGCCCACGGGCAGGGGGCACTGAAGCTTTCTTT
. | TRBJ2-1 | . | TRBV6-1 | CASSEAGRSGEQFF | TGTGCCAGCAGTGAAGCGGGGAGGTCCGGTGAGCAGTTCTTC
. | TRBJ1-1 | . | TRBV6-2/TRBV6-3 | CASSYTTGTEAFF | TGTGCCAGCAGTTACACGACTGGCACTGAAGCTTTCTTT
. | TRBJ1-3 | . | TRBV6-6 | CASIAGSGNTIYF | TGTGCCAGCATAGCGGGGTCTGGAAACACCATATATTTT
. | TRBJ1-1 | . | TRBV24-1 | CATSDYGNTEAFF | TGTGCCACCAGTGATTATGGGAACACTGAAGCTTTCTTT
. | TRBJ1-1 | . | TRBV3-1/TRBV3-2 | CASSAGSWAFF | TGTGCCAGCAGCGCGGGTTCGTGGGCTTTCTTT
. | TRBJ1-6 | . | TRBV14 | CASSPRWGPPWDDLHF | TGTGCCAGCAGCCCAAGGTGGGGGCCGCCCTGGGATGACCTCCACTTT
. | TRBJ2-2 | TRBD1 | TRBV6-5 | CASSYGDSTGELFF | TGTGCCAGCAGTTATGGGGACAGCACCGGGGAGCTGTTTTTT
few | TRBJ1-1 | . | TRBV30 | CAWSVPGLNTEAFF | TGTGCCTGGAGTGTACCGGGTTTGAACACTGAAGCTTTCTTT
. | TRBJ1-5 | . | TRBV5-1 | CASSLGGRAHQPQHF | TGCGCCAGCAGCTTGGGAGGAAGGGCCCATCAGCCCCAGCATTTT
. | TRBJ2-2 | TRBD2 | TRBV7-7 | CASSFAPLAGVNTGELFF | TGTGCTAGCAGCTTCGCCCCCTTAGCGGGGGTGAACACCGGGGAGCTGTTTTTT
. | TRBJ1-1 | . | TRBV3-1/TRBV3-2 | CASSQSFRVEWTEAFF | TGTGCCAGCAGCCAAAGTTTTAGGGTTGAGTGGACTGAAGCTTTCTTT
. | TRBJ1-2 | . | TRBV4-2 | CASSQDEGFYGYTF | TGTGCCAGCAGCCAAGATGAGGGGTTCTATGGCTACACCTTC
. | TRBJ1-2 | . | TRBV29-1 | CSVVLGGDYGYTF | TGCAGCGTTGTTCTAGGGGGAGACTATGGCTACACCTTC
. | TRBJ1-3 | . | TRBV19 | CASSVGTGNTIYF | TGTGCCAGTAGTGTTGGGACAGGAAACACCATATATTTT
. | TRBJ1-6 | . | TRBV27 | CASRERWGNSPLHF | TGTGCCAGCAGGGAGCGTTGGGGCAATTCACCCCTCCACTTT
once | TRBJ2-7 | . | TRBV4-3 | CASSQEPGNYEQYF | TGCGCCAGCAGCCAAGAGCCAGGGAATTACGAGCAGTACTTC
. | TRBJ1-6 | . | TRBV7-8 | CASSLASGRSYNSPLHF | TGTGCCAGCAGCTTAGCGTCCGGGCGATCCTATAATTCACCCCTCCACTTT
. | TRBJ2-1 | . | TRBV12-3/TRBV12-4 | CASSRPGNEQFF | TGTGCCAGCAGTCGACCCGGGAATGAGCAGTTCTTC
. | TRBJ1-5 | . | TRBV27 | CASSLAAGQPQHF | TGTGCCAGCAGTTTAGCGGCGGGTCAGCCCCAGCATTTT
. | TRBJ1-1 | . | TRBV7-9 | CASSFQGNTEAFF | TGTGCCAGCAGCTTCCAGGGGAACACTGAAGCTTTCTTT
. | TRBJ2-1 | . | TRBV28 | CASRRQKGYNEQFF | TGTGCCAGCAGAAGACAGAAGGGATACAATGAGCAGTTCTTC
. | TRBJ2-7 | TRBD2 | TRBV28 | CASSLLAGVEQYF | TGTGCCAGCAGTCTACTAGCGGGAGTCGAGCAGTACTTC
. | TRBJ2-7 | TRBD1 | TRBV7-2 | CASSFGQGDREQYF | TGTGCCAGCAGCTTTGGACAGGGGGATCGCGAGCAGTACTTC
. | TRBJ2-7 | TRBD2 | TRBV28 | CASSTGTSGNVYEQYF | TGTGCCAGCAGTACCGGGACTAGCGGGAATGTCTACGAGCAGTACTTC
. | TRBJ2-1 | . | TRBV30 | CAWSVGSYNEQFF | TGTGCCTGGAGTGTTGGATCCTACAATGAGCAGTTCTTC
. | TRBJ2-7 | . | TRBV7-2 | CASSLGAGHEQYF | TGTGCCAGCAGCTTAGGTGCTGGCCACGAGCAGTACTTC
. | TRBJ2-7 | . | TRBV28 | CASSIAGPSAYEQYF | TGTGCCAGCAGTATCGCGGGGCCCTCTGCCTACGAGCAGTACTTC
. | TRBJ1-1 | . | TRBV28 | CASSLNAWGTEAFF | TGTGCCAGCAGTTTGAATGCGTGGGGCACTGAAGCTTTCTTT
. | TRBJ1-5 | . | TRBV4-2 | CASSQGTVLNQPQHF | TGTGCCAGCAGCCAAGGGACAGTCCTTAATCAGCCCCAGCATTTT
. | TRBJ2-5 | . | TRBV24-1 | CATSDLPRGDRAVETQYF | TGTGCCACCAGTGATCTCCCCCGCGGGGACCGGGCGGTAGAGACCCAGTACTTC
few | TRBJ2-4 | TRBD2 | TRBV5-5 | CASSFTSGTLNIQYF | TGTGCCAGCAGCTTTACTAGCGGGACCCTAAACATTCAGTACTTC